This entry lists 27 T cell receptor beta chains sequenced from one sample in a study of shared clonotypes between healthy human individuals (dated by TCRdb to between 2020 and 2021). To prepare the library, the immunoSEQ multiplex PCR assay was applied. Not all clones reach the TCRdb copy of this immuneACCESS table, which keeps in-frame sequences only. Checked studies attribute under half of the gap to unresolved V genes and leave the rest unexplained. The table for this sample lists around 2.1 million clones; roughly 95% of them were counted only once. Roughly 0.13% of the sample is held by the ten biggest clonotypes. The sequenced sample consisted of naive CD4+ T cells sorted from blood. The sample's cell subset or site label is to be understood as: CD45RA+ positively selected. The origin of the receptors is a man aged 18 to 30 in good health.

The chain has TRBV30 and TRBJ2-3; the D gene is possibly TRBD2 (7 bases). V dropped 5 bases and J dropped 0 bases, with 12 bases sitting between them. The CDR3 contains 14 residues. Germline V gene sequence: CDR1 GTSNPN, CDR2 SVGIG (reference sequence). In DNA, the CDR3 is TGTGCCTGGGAAGGGGGGGGTAGCACAGATACGCAGTATTTT. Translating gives CAWEGGGSTDTQYF. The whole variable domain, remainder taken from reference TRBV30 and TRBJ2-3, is SQTIHQWPATLVQPVGSPLSLECTVEGTSNPNLYWYRQAAGRGLQLLFYSVGIGQISSEVPQNLSASRPQDRQFILSSKKLLLSDSGFYLCAWEGGGSTDTQYFGPGTRLTVL.

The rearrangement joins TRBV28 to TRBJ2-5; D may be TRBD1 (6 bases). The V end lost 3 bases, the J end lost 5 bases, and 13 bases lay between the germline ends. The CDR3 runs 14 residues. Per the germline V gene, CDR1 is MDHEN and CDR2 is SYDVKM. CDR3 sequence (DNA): TGTGCCAGCAGTTTTGGAGGAACAGGGGAGACCCAGTACTTC. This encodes CASSFGGTGETQYF.

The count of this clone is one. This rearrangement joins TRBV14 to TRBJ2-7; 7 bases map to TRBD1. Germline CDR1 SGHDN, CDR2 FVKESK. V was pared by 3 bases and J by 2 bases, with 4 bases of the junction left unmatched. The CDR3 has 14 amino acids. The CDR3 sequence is CASSHGTAPYEQYF. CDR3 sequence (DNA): TGTGCCAGCAGCCATGGGACAGCCCCCTACGAGCAGTACTTC.

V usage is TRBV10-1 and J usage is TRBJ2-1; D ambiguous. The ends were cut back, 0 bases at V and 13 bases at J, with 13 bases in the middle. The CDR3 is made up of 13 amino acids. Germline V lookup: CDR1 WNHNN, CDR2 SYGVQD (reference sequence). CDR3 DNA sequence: TGCGCCAGCAGTGAGTCACCCTCCACCCTTCAGTTCTTC. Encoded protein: CASSESPSTLQFF.

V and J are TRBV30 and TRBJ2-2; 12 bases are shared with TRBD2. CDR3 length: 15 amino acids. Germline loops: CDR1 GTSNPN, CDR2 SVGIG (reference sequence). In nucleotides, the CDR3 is TGTGCTGCGACTAGCGGGGGCTCGAACACCGGGGAGCTGTTTTTT. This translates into CAATSGGSNTGELFF.

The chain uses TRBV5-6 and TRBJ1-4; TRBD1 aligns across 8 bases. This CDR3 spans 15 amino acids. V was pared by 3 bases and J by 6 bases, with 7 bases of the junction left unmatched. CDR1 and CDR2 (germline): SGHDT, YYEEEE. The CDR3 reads CASSSTGTGYEKLFF. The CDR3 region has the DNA TGTGCCAGCAGCTCGACCGGGACAGGCTATGAAAAACTGTTTTTT.

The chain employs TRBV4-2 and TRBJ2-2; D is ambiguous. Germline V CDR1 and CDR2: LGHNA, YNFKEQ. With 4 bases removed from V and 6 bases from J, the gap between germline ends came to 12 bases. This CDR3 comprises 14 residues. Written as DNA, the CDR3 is TGTGCCAGCAGCCCCGTAGACGGCCCCGGGGAGCTGTTTTTT. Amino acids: CASSPVDGPGELFF.

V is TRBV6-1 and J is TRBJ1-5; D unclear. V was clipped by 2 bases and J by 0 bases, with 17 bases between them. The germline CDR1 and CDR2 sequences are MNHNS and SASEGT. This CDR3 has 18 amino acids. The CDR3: CASSETPRTEYSNQPQHF. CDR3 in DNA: TGTGCCAGCAGTGAAACCCCCAGGACGGAATATAGCAATCAGCCCCAGCATTTT.

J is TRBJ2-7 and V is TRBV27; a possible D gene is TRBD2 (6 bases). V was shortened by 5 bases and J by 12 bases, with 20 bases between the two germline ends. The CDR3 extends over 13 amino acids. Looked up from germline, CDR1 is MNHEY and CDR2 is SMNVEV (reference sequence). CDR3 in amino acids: CASSPRDSLFRYF. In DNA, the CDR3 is TGTGCCAGCAGTCCTAGGGACTCTTTATTTCGGTACTTC.

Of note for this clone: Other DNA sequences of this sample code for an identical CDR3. In nucleotides, the CDR3 is TGTGCCAGCAGCTTGTCAGGAAATTCACCCCTCCACTTT. Translation: CASSLSGNSPLHF. V and J are TRBV7-9 and TRBJ1-6; D not resolved. Trimming removed 3 bases at V and 7 bases at J, with 7 bases between. Germline V CDR1 and CDR2: SEHNR, FQNEAQ (reference sequence). The CDR3 sequence is 13 residues long.

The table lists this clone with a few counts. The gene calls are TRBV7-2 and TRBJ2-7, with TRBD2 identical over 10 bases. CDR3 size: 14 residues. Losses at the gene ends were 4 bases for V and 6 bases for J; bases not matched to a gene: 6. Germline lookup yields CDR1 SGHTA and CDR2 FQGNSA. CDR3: CASSSTSGRTEQYF. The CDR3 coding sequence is TGTGCCAGCAGCTCGACTAGCGGGCGGACCGAGCAGTACTTC.

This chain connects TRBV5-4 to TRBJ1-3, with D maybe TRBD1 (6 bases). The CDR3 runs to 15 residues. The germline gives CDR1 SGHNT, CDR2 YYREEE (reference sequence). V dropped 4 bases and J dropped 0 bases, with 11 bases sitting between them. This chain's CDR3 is CASSQGQYSGNTIYF. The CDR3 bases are TGTGCCAGCAGCCAAGGACAGTACTCTGGAAACACCATATATTTT.

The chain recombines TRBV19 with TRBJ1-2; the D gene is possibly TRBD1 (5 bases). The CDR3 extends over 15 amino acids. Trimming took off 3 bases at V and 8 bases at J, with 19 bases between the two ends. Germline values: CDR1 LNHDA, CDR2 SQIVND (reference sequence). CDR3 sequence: CASSIGRGTQGGYTF. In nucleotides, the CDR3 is TGTGCCAGTAGTATCGGTCGGGGGACGCAGGGCGGCTACACCTTC.

In DNA, the CDR3 is TGTGCCAGCAGTTCATGGTATCTTGAGACCCAGTACTTC. Residues: CASSSWYLETQYF. This chain joins TRBV27 and TRBJ2-5; D ambiguous. This CDR3 region has 13 residues. CDR1 MNHEY and CDR2 SMNVEV come from the germline V gene (reference sequence). V gave up 4 bases and J gave up 5 bases, with 11 bases separating them.

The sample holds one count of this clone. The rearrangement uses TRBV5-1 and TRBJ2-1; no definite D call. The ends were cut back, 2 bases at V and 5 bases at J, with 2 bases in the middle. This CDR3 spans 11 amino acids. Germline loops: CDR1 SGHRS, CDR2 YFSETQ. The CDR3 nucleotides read TGCGCCAGCAGCTTTGACAATGAGCAGTTCTTC. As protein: CASSFDNEQFF.

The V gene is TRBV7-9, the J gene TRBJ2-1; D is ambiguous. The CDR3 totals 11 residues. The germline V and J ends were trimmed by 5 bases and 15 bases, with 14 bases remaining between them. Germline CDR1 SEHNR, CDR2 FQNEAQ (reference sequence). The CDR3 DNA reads TGTGCCAGCAGCACATCGGATACGCCGTTCTTC. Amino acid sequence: CASSTSDTPFF.

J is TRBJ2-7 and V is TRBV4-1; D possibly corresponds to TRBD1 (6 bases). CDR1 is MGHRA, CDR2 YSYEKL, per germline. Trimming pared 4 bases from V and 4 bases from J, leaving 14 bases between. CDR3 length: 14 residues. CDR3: CASSRDRRIYEQYF. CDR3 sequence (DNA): TGCGCCAGCAGCCGCGACAGGAGGATTTACGAGCAGTACTTC.

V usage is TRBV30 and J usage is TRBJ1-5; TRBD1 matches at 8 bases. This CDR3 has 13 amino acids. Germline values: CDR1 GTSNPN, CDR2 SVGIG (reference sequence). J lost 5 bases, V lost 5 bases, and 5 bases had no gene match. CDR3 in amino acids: CAWGGQGYQPQHF. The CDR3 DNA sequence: TGTGCCTGGGGCGGACAGGGATATCAGCCCCAGCATTTT.

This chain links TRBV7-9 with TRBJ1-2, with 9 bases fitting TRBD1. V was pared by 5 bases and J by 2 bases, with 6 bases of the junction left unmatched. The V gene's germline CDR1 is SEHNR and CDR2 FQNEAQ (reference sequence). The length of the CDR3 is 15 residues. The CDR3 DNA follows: TGTGCCAGCAGCCGCGCCGGGACAGGGAACTATGGCTACACCTTC. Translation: CASSRAGTGNYGYTF. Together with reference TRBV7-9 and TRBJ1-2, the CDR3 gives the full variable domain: DTGVSQNPRHKITKRGQNVTFRCDPISEHNRLYWYRQTLGQGPEFLTYFQNEAQLEKSRLLSDRFSAERPKGSFSTLEIQRTEQGDSAMYLCASSRAGTGNYGYTFGSGTRLTVV.

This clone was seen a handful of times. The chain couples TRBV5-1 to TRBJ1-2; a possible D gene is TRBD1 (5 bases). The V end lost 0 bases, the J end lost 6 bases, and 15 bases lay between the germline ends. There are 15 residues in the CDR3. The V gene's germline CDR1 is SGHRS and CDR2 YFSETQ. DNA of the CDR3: TGCGCCAGCAGCTTGGCCAACAGGATTCTAGATGGCTACACCTTC. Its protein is CASSLANRILDGYTF.

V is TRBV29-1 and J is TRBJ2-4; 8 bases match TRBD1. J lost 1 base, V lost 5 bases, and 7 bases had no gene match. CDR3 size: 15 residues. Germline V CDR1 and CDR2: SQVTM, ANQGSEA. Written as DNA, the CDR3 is TGCAGCGTTCTCACCCAGGGGGCGGCCAAAAACATTCAGTACTTC. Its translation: CSVLTQGAAKNIQYF.

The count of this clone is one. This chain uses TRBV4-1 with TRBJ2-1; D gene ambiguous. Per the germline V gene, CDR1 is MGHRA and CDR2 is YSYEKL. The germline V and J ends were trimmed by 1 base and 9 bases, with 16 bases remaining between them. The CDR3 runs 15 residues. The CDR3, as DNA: TGCGCCAGCAGCCAAGTAATGGCAATGTTAGGTGAGCAGTTCTTC. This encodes CASSQVMAMLGEQFF.

CDR3 loop: CASSFEGTLKRSGANVLTF. The CDR3 DNA is TGCGCCAGCAGCTTCGAAGGGACATTAAAGAGGTCTGGGGCCAACGTCCTGACTTTC. This sequence joins TRBV5-1 and TRBJ2-6; TRBD1 is a possible D gene (6 bases). Trimming pared 2 bases from V and 1 base from J, leaving 19 bases between. The CDR3 spans 19 residues. Germline V gene data show CDR1 as SGHRS and CDR2 as YFSETQ.

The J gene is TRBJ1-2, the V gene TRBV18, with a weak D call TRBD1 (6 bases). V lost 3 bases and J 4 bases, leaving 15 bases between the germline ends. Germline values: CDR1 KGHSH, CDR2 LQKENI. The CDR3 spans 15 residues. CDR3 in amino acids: CASSPDRSRGYGYTF. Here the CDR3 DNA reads TGTGCCAGCTCACCCGACAGGAGCCGAGGCTATGGCTACACCTTC.

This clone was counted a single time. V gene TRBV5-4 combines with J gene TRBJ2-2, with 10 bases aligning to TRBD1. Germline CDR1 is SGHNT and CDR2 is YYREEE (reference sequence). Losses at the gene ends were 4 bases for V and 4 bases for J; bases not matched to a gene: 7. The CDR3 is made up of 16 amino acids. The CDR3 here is CASSLGTGVLTGELFF. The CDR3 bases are TGTGCCAGCAGCCTTGGGACAGGGGTCCTCACCGGGGAGCTGTTTTTT.

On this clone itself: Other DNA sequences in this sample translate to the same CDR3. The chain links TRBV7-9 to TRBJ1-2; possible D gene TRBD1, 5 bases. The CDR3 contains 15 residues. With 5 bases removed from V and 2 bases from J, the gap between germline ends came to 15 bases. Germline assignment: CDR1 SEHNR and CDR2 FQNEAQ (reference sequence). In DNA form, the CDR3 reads TGTGCCAGCAGCCCCCCCGGGACTGGGAACTATGGCTACACCTTC. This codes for CASSPPGTGNYGYTF.

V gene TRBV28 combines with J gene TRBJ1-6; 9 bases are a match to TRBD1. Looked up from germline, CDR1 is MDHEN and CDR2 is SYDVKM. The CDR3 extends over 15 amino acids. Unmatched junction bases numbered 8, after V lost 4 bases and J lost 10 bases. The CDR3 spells CASSSAGTGWSPLHF. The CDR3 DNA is TGTGCCAGCAGTTCAGCCGGGACAGGGTGGTCACCCCTCCACTTT.